The 18 T cell receptor beta chains in this list originate from one sample, sequenced in a study of T-cell reconstitution after alpha-beta-depleted transplantation in children. A TCRbeta library incorporating unique molecular identifiers was prepared. MiXCR, run by TCRdb on the PCR reads, gives a single entry per CDR3 protein. The data hold almost 500,000 distinct CDR3 sequences, with roughly a tenth observed a single time. The input for sequencing was PBMCs, taken before TCRalphabeta/CD19-depleted stem cell transplant. Receptor source: a child aged 2 to 9 with inherited bone marrow failure, due to receive a stem cell transplant.

In this sample, this clonotype turned up many times. The rearrangement links TRBV7-2 to TRBJ1-1, with a possible D match to TRBD1 (6 bases). The V and J ends lost 3 bases and 1 base respectively, with 12 bases between them. From germline, CDR1 is SGHTA and CDR2 FQGNSA. The CDR3 runs to 15 residues. CDR3 amino acids: CASSFWGRGNTEAFF. CDR3 DNA sequence: TGTGCCAGCAGCTTTTGGGGGCGCGGGAACACTGAAGCTTTCTTT. The full variable domain, with the rest looked up from reference TRBV7-2 and TRBJ1-1, is GAGVSQSPSNKVTEKGKDVELRCDPISGHTALYWYRQSLGQGLEFLIYFQGNSAPDKSGLPSDRFSAERTGGSVSTLTIQRTQQEDSAVYLCASSFWGRGNTEAFFGQGTRLTVV.

In this sample, this clonotype turned up many times. The V and J genes are TRBV5-1 and TRBJ2-5; no definite D call. Per germline, CDR1 SGHRS and CDR2 YFSETQ. This CDR3 comprises 14 residues. The ends were cut back, 0 bases at V and 1 base at J, with 7 bases in the middle. This chain's CDR3 is CASSLDSTQETQYF. CDR3 DNA sequence: TGCGCCAGCAGCTTGGACAGTACCCAAGAGACCCAGTACTTC.

This clonotype was found many times. The chain recombines TRBV12-3 or TRBV12-4 with TRBJ2-7; no clear D. V lost 6 bases and J lost 4, with 19 bases in between. This CDR3 is 15 amino acids long. The DNA of the CDR3 is TGTGCCAGCAGCTCCGGGCCCCGGGCCAAGTACGAGCAGTACTTC. Translation: CASSSGPRAKYEQYF.

This clonotype was counted ten times or more. V is TRBV11-2 and J is TRBJ2-3, with D hard to call. Germline CDR1 and CDR2: SGHAT and FQNNGV. The CDR3 contains 13 residues. Trimming took off 5 bases at V and 2 bases at J, with 8 bases between the two ends. The CDR3 sequence: CASSPFLTDTQYF. The CDR3 nucleotides read TGTGCCAGCAGCCCCTTCCTCACAGATACGCAGTATTTT.

This clonotype was observed a handful of times. The chain couples TRBV12-3 or TRBV12-4 to TRBJ2-2, with unresolved D. V was cut by 3 bases and J by 7 bases, with 6 bases left in between. This CDR3 spans 12 amino acids. The CDR3 spells CASSFPGGELFF. The CDR3 DNA reads as TGTGCCAGCAGTTTCCCCGGCGGGGAGCTGTTTTTT.

The chain couples TRBV20-1 to TRBJ2-1; possible D gene TRBD2, 6 bases. There are 14 residues in the CDR3. The V and J ends lost 1 base and 8 bases respectively, with 15 bases between them. Germline CDR1 DFQATT, CDR2 SNEGSKA (reference sequence). The CDR3, as DNA: TGCAGTGCTAGAGGGGGACTGGGAAGGGATGAGCAGTTCTTC. Its protein product is CSARGGLGRDEQFF.

This clonotype was detected only once. The rearrangement links TRBV7-6 to TRBJ2-5; no firm D call. The CDR3 runs 12 residues. Trimming pared 2 bases from V and 3 bases from J, leaving 4 bases between. The V gene's germline CDR1 is SGHVS and CDR2 FNYEAQ. As DNA, the CDR3 is TGTGCCAGCAGCTTAATGGAAGAGACCCAGTACTTC. This sequence encodes CASSLMEETQYF.

The chain couples TRBV5-1 to TRBJ2-7, with D unclear. The V gene lost 3 bases and the J gene lost 2 bases, with 12 bases spanning the gap. CDR3 length equals 14 residues. Germline assignment: CDR1 SGHRS and CDR2 YFSETQ. The CDR3 nucleotides are TGCGCCAGCAGCTCCGCCTGGGAACCCTACGAGCAGTACTTC. This sequence encodes CASSSAWEPYEQYF.

There are many counts of this clonotype. The CDR3 sequence is CASSLGSGYNEQFF. The DNA of the CDR3 is TGCGCCAGCAGCTTGGGCTCGGGGTACAATGAGCAGTTCTTC. The chain has TRBV5-1 and TRBJ2-1, with TRBD2 as a possible D gene (5 bases). The CDR3 sequence is 14 residues long. Trimming pared 0 bases from V and 4 bases from J, leaving 8 bases between. The V gene's germline CDR1 is SGHRS and CDR2 YFSETQ.

This clonotype was detected many times. This chain uses TRBV6-1 with TRBJ1-5; 12 positions match TRBD1. V gave up 6 bases and J gave up 7 bases; unmatched junction bases: 4. The CDR3 is 14 residues long. Germline V gives CDR1 MNHNS, CDR2 SASEGT. CDR3 sequence reads: CASRGQGAKQPQHF. CDR3 coding DNA: TGTGCCAGCAGGGGACAGGGGGCAAAACAGCCCCAGCATTTT.

This clonotype was counted at least ten times. This rearrangement joins TRBV4-3 to TRBJ2-3; D could derive from TRBD1 or TRBD2 (5 bases each). Per germline, CDR1 LGHNA and CDR2 YSLEER. The CDR3 extends over 16 amino acids. Trimming cost V 0 bases and J 4 bases, with 14 bases left between them. The CDR3 reads CASSQDLGRVPDTQYF. The CDR3 nucleotides read TGCGCCAGCAGCCAAGATTTGGGACGGGTACCAGATACGCAGTATTTT.

This clonotype was picked up many times. The chain is built from TRBV11-2 and TRBJ2-7; D not resolved. Germline V gene data show CDR1 as SGHAT and CDR2 as FQNNGV. The CDR3 loop spans 15 amino acids. Between the trimmed V and J ends, which lost 3 bases and 2 bases, there was a span of 14 bases. CDR3 region: CASSFNGPSPYEQYF. The CDR3 nucleotides read TGTGCCAGCAGCTTTAACGGACCGTCGCCCTACGAGCAGTACTTC. Together with reference TRBV11-2 and TRBJ2-7, the CDR3 gives the full variable domain: EAGVAQSPRYKIIEKRQSVAFWCNPISGHATLYWYQQILGQGPKLLIQFQNNGVVDDSQLPKDRFSAERLKGVDSTLKIQPAKLEDSAVYLCASSFNGPSPYEQYFGPGTRLTVT.

The table lists this clonotype with a few counts. The genes are TRBV20-1 and TRBJ1-5; D perhaps matches TRBD1 (6 bases). CDR3 length: 13 residues. Looked up from germline, CDR1 is DFQATT and CDR2 is SNEGSKA (reference sequence). V was clipped by 3 bases and J by 4 bases, with 10 bases between them. CDR3 protein: CSASGQFNQPQHF. CDR3 nucleotides: TGCAGTGCTAGCGGACAGTTTAATCAGCCCCAGCATTTT.

This clonotype came up a few times. The rearrangement links TRBV4-3 to TRBJ2-7; 11 bases are shared with TRBD2. The V gene end was trimmed by 2 bases and the J gene end by 0 bases; junction bases not matched to a gene: 3. Germline V lookup: CDR1 LGHNA, CDR2 YSLEER. This CDR3 region has 16 residues. The CDR3 DNA is TGCGCCAGCAGCCAAAGAACTAGCGGGAGCTCCTACGAGCAGTACTTC. This translates into CASSQRTSGSSYEQYF.

The sample holds many counts of this clonotype. The chain couples TRBV5-1 to TRBJ2-2, with D tentatively TRBD1 (6 bases). Deletions cut 4 bases from V and 1 base from J, with 8 bases between. The germline V gene has CDR1 SGHRS and CDR2 YFSETQ. The CDR3 totals 14 residues. CDR3 sequence reads: CASSARGNTGELFF. The CDR3 bases are TGCGCCAGCAGCGCCAGGGGGAACACCGGGGAGCTGTTTTTT. Full variable domain (missing parts from reference TRBV5-1 and TRBJ2-2): KAGVTQTPRYLIKTRGQQVTLSCSPISGHRSVSWYQQTPGQGLQFLFEYFSETQRNKGNFPGRFSGRQFSNSRSEMNVSTLELGDSALYLCASSARGNTGELFFGEGSRLTVL.

This clonotype came up many times. The chain recombines TRBV6-5 with TRBJ1-1; unclear D gene. Germline CDR1 and CDR2: MNHEY and SVGAGI. CDR3 length: 13 residues. Trimming cost V 2 bases and J 0 bases, with 4 bases left between them. CDR3 bases: TGTGCCAGCAGTTACGGGATGAACACTGAAGCTTTCTTT. It specifies CASSYGMNTEAFF.

The chain joins TRBV28 to TRBJ2-1, with unresolved D. V was shortened by 5 bases and J by 6 bases, with 8 bases between the two germline ends. There are 12 residues in the CDR3. Germline CDR1 MDHEN, CDR2 SYDVKM. The CDR3, as DNA: TGTGCCAGCAGTGAGCATGGCAATGAGCAGTTCTTC. This translates into CASSEHGNEQFF.

The sample holds many counts of this clonotype. The chain recombines TRBV5-5 with TRBJ1-5; D call uncertain. V lost 3 bases and J lost 0, with 10 bases in between. CDR3 length: 15 residues. CDR1 and CDR2 (germline): SGHKS, YYEKEE (reference sequence). CDR3 region: CASSSGSYSNQPQHF. The CDR3, as DNA: TGTGCCAGCAGCTCCGGATCCTATAGCAATCAGCCCCAGCATTTT.